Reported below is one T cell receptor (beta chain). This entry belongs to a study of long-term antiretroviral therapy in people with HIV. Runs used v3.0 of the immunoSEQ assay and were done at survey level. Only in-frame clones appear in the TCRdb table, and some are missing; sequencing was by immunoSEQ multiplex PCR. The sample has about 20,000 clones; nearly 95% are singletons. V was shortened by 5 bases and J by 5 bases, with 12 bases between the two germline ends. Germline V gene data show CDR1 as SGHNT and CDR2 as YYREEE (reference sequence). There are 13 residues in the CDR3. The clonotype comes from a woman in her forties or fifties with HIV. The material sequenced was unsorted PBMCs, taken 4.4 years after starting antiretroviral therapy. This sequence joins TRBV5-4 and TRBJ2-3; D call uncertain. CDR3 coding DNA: TGTGCCAGCAGTGACCCGTGGGAAGATACGCAGTATTTT. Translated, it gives CASSDPWEDTQYF.